This T cell receptor beta chain was sequenced in a study of blood T cells in healthy people across ages. CDR3 length equals 15 residues. V gave up 1 base and J gave up 5 bases, with 15 bases separating them. Germline V gene data show CDR1 as DFQATT and CDR2 as SNEGSKA (reference sequence). About this clonotype itself: The antigen remains unidentified.

Findings of the study overall: One million T cells yielded diversity estimates that were considered underestimates.

Sample-barcoded 5' priming and a J-beta primer mix drove a second PCR of roughly 7 to 11 cycles. Every cDNA molecule carried a tag from a template-switch adaptor bearing 12 random nucleotides. TCRdb ran MiXCR on the 5' RACE reads and lists one entry per CDR3 protein. The sample holds hundreds of thousands of distinct CDR3 sequences, about 21% seen once. The source of this sequence is a man between 65 and 79 years old in good health. Sample: blood. The V call is TRBV20-1, the J call TRBJ2-1; D may be TRBD1 or TRBD2 (5 bases each). The CDR3 coding sequence is TGCAGTGCTAGAGGCCCGGGACCGAAAAACAATGAGCAGTTCTTC. Its protein is CSARGPGPKNNEQFF.